This T cell receptor (beta chain) was recovered during a study of tumor and adjacent non-tumor tissue in lung cancer. The library came from three nested PCR rounds adapted from ARM-PCR protocols. Using its own MiXCR run on the multiplex PCR reads, TCRdb lists one record per CDR3 protein. The sample holds 130,000 or so distinct CDR3 sequences; 66% are singletons and the top ten take 9.5% to 15%. The CDR3 runs to 14 residues. Germline CDR1 and CDR2: MNHNY and SVGAGI (reference sequence). Study-wide results and caveats: Compared with tumor, normal lung showed significantly lower TCR diversity.

No cell sorting was done before RNA was extracted from the tissue. In regard to this clonotype: What it binds is unknown. The conserved phenylalanine or tryptophan normally closing the CDR3 is absent here, so this likely arose from a read error.

Sequencing used lung tumor tissue. The receptor was derived from a man younger than 45 with non-small cell lung cancer. This chain links TRBV6-6 with TRBJ2-1; 11 bases match TRBD2. The CDR3 loop is CASSSSGRKDEQFI. CDR3 DNA sequence: TGTGCCAGCAGTTCTAGCGGGAGGAAAGATGAACAGTTCATC.